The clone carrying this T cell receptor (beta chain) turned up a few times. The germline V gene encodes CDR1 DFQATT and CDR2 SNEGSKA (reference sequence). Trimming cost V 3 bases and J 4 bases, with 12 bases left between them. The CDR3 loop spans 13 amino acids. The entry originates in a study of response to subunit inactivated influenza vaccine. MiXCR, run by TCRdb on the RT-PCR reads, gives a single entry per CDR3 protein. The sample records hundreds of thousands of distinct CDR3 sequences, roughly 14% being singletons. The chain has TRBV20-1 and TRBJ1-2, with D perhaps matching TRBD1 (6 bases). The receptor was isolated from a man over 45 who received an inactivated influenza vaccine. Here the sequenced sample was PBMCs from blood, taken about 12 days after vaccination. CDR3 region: CSARVGQTYGYTF. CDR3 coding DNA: TGCAGTGCTAGGGTCGGACAGACCTATGGCTACACCTTC.